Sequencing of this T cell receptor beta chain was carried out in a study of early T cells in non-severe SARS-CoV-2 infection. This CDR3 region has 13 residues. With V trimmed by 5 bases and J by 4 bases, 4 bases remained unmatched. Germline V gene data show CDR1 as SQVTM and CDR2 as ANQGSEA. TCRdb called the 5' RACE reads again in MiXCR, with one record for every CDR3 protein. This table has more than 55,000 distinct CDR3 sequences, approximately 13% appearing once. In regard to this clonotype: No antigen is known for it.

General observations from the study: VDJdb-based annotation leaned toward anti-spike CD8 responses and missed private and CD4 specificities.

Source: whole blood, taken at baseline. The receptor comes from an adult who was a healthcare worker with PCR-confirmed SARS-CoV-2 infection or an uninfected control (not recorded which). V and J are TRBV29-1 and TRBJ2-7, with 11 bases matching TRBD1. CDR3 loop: CSVRTGGIYEQYF. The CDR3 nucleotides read TGCAGCGTTAGGACAGGGGGCATTTACGAGCAGTACTTC.